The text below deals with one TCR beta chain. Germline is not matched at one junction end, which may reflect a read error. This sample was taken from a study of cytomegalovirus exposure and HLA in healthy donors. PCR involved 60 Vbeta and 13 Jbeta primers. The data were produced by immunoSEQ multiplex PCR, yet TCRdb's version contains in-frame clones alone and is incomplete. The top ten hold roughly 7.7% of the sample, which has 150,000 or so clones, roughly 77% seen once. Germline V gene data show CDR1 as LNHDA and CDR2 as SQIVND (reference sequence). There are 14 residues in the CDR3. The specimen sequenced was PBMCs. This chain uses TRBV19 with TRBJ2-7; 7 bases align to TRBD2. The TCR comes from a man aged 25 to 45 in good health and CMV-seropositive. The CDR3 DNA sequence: TGTGCCGGTAGTATAGCAGGGACTAACTACGAGCAGTACTTC. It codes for CAGSIAGTNYEQYF.